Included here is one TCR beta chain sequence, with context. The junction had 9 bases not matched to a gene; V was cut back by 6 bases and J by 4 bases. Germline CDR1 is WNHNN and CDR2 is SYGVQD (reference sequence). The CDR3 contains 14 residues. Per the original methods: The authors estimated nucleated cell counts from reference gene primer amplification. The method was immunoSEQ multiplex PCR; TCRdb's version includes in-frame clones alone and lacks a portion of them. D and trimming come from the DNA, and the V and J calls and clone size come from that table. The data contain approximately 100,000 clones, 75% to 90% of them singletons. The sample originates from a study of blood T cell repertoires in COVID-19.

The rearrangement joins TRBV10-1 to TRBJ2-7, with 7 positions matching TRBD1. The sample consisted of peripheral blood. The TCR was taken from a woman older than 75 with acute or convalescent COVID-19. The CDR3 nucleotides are TGCGCCAGCAGACGCAACAGGGGAAATTACGAGCAGTACTTC. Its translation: CASRRNRGNYEQYF.